These 16 T cell receptor beta chains came from one sample sequenced in a study of T cell responses to AZD1222 COVID-19 vaccine. Assay used: immunoSEQ multiplex PCR; TCRdb lists only in-frame clones, some missing. The repertoire holds about 110,000 clones, just under 95% seen once, with about 2.5% in the top ten. This sample comprised peripheral blood, obtained 28 days after the second AZD1222 dose. Source of these receptors: an adult who received the AZD1222 COVID-19 vaccine.

The chain is built from TRBV29-1 and TRBJ1-6; 8 bases line up with TRBD1. The V gene's germline CDR1 is SQVTM and CDR2 ANQGSEA. The V segment lost 4 bases and the J segment 7 bases; nucleotides outside the gene matches: 9. CDR3 length equals 15 residues. The CDR3 reads CSVALWTGPNSPLHF. The CDR3 DNA reads TGCAGCGTTGCTTTGTGGACAGGGCCCAATTCACCCCTCCACTTT.

The chain couples TRBV2 to TRBJ1-2, with D unresolved. With 8 bases removed from V and 4 bases from J, the gap between germline ends came to 14 bases. This CDR3 comprises 13 residues. Germline CDR1 is SNHLY and CDR2 is FYNNEI. The CDR3 sequence is CASQLRWSYGYTF. The CDR3 DNA reads TGTGCCAGCCAGCTAAGATGGAGCTATGGCTACACCTTC.

The V call is TRBV7-2, the J call TRBJ1-3; tentative D call: TRBD1 (6 bases). This CDR3 region has 15 residues. The V and J ends lost 5 bases and 4 bases respectively, with 15 bases between them. Looked up from germline, CDR1 is SGHTA and CDR2 is FQGNSA. The CDR3, as DNA: TGTGCCAGCAGCGCAGACAGGTATAACGGAAACACCATATATTTT. Residues: CASSADRYNGNTIYF.

V gene TRBV9 combines with J gene TRBJ1-2; D gene ambiguous. Germline CDR1 SGDLS, CDR2 YYNGEE. V was trimmed by 2 bases and J by 1 base, leaving 6 bases between them. The CDR3 totals 13 residues. Here the CDR3 DNA reads TGTGCCAGCAGCGTGCCCGGTAACTATGGCTACACCTTC. Translating it yields CASSVPGNYGYTF. The whole variable domain, filled in from reference TRBV9 and TRBJ1-2, reads DSGVTQTPKHLITATGQRVTLRCSPRSGDLSVYWYQQSLDQGLQFLIQYYNGEERAKGNILERFSAQQFPDLHSELNLSSLELGDSALYFCASSVPGNYGYTFGSGTRLTVV.

The V gene is TRBV7-9, the J gene TRBJ1-1; no reliable D call. The CDR3 runs to 16 residues. Germline V gene data show CDR1 as SEHNR and CDR2 as FQNEAQ (reference sequence). Between the trimmed V and J ends, which lost 7 bases and 1 base, there was a span of 19 bases. CDR3 bases: TGTGCCAGCATTCCAGCACCACTCAGACCGAACACTGAAGCTTTCTTT. This translates into CASIPAPLRPNTEAFF. The full variable domain, its missing parts supplied by reference TRBV7-9 and TRBJ1-1, is DTGVSQNPRHKITKRGQNVTFRCDPISEHNRLYWYRQTLGQGPEFLTYFQNEAQLEKSRLLSDRFSAERPKGSFSTLEIQRTEQGDSAMYLCASIPAPLRPNTEAFFGQGTRLTVV.

This sequence joins TRBV5-1 and TRBJ1-1; D gene ambiguous. Trimming shortened V by 4 bases and J by 3 bases, and 22 bases separated the two germline ends. This CDR3 has 17 amino acids. CDR1 is SGHRS, CDR2 YFSETQ, per germline. The CDR3 DNA follows: TGCGCCAGCAGCCCCACACGGGGAGTAGCGGGCCACACTGAAGCTTTCTTT. Its translation is CASSPTRGVAGHTEAFF. Full variable domain (missing parts from reference TRBV5-1 and TRBJ1-1): KAGVTQTPRYLIKTRGQQVTLSCSPISGHRSVSWYQQTPGQGLQFLFEYFSETQRNKGNFPGRFSGRQFSNSRSEMNVSTLELGDSALYLCASSPTRGVAGHTEAFFGQGTRLTVV.

V and J are TRBV20-1 and TRBJ2-2, with D possibly TRBD1 on 6 matching bases. Germline V gene sequence: CDR1 DFQATT, CDR2 SNEGSKA (reference sequence). Trimming took 3 bases from V and 0 from J, leaving 11 bases between them. This CDR3 has 15 amino acids. The CDR3 coding sequence is TGCAGTGCTAGTTCCGGACAGTCGAACACCGGGGAGCTGTTTTTT. This translates into CSASSGQSNTGELFF.

The chain recombines TRBV29-1 with TRBJ2-6; 8 nucleotides match TRBD2. Germline V gene lookup returns CDR1 SQVTM and CDR2 ANQGSEA. This CDR3 spans 14 amino acids. Trimming removed 7 bases from V and 1 base from J; junction bases left unmatched: 3. Here the CDR3 reads CSAGGGSGANVLTF. In nucleotides, the CDR3 is TGCAGCGCCGGCGGGGGGTCTGGGGCCAACGTCCTGACTTTC.

Written as DNA, the CDR3 is TGTGCCAGCCGGGGGGGTGGTTCCTATGGCTACACCTTC. Translation gives CASRGGGSYGYTF. J is TRBJ1-2 and V is TRBV2; D may be TRBD1 (5 bases). The V end was cut by 8 bases, the J end by 4 bases, with 14 bases between. The CDR3 is made up of 13 amino acids. The V gene's germline CDR1 is SNHLY and CDR2 FYNNEI.

The chain has TRBV6-2 or TRBV6-3 and TRBJ2-7; D is uncertain. V lost 6 bases to trimming and J lost 10 bases, with 13 bases between them. CDR3 size: 11 residues. Germline loops: CDR1 MNHEY, CDR2 SVGEGT. The CDR3 loop reads CASSPSTTQYF. The CDR3 region has the DNA TGTGCCAGCAGCCCCTCGACAACCCAGTACTTC.

V gene TRBV25-1 combines with J gene TRBJ2-7; D not certain. Germline CDR1 is MGHDK and CDR2 is SYGVNS. Trimming cost V 4 bases and J 7 bases, with 23 bases left between them. This CDR3 is 16 amino acids long. The CDR3 reads CASSAIGPRGSWEQYF. In DNA form, the CDR3 reads TGTGCCAGCAGTGCTATAGGTCCCAGAGGATCTTGGGAGCAGTACTTC.

The table lists this clone with a count of one. The chain couples TRBV12-5 to TRBJ2-7; TRBD1 is a possible D gene (6 bases). CDR3 size: 17 residues. Germline V gene sequence: CDR1 LGHNT, CDR2 FRNRAP. Trimming stripped 1 base from V and 2 bases from J, with 18 bases between. The CDR3 DNA sequence: TGTGCTAGTGGTTTGGCATACAGGGCTAATGAGACCTACGAGCAGTACTTC. The encoded protein is CASGLAYRANETYEQYF.

A single count supports this clone. The gene calls are TRBV4-3 and TRBJ2-1; unclear D gene. The CDR3 sequence is 14 residues long. V was pared by 2 bases and J by 2 bases, with 7 bases between. Looked up from germline, CDR1 is LGHNA and CDR2 is YSLEER. The DNA of the CDR3 is TGCGCCAGCAGCCAAAATGGGGCCTACAATGAGCAGTTCTTC. Translated: CASSQNGAYNEQFF.

With respect to this clone: This specimen includes other DNA sequences encoding the same CDR3. V gene TRBV10-3 combines with J gene TRBJ2-7; 10 bases align to TRBD1. Germline-derived CDR1 and CDR2 are ENHRY and SYGVKD. V gave up 8 bases and J gave up 2 bases; unmatched junction bases: 3. The CDR3 contains 13 residues. The CDR3 region is CAIRDRGPYEQYF. In DNA form, the CDR3 reads TGTGCCATCCGAGACAGGGGGCCCTACGAGCAGTACTTC.

This clone occurred once. The chain carries TRBV3-1 (or the pseudogene TRBV3-2) and TRBJ1-3; no firm D call. CDR1 LGHDT and CDR2 YNNKEL come from the germline V gene (reference sequence). The CDR3 runs to 14 residues. V was cut by 4 bases and J by 0 bases, with 7 bases left in between. The CDR3 DNA reads TGTGCCAGCAGCCCTACAAGCTCTGGAAACACCATATATTTT. Translating gives CASSPTSSGNTIYF.

The J gene is TRBJ2-4, the V gene TRBV2; D gene ambiguous. The germline V gene encodes CDR1 SNHLY and CDR2 FYNNEI. The V end lost 2 bases, the J end lost 8 bases, and 16 bases lay between the germline ends. The CDR3 loop spans 15 amino acids. CDR3 amino acids: CASSESRTVLDIQYF. In nucleotides, the CDR3 is TGTGCCAGCAGTGAATCCCGGACCGTATTAGACATTCAGTACTTC.